Here is one T cell receptor beta chain with its context. Trimming stripped 5 bases from V and 5 bases from J, with 15 bases between. Per germline, CDR1 SEHNR and CDR2 FQNEAQ (reference sequence). The CDR3 runs to 15 residues. The record originates from a study of HIV-infected patients and healthy controls. All unsorted peripheral T cells were captured because whole blood was used without fractionation. Reverse transcription used around 500 ng RNA and constant-region primers for alpha and beta. Separate chain-specific third strand synthesis with multiplexing indices produced the alpha and beta libraries. Using its own MiXCR run on the 5' RACE reads, TCRdb lists one record per CDR3 protein. In the table there are approximately 25,000 distinct CDR3 sequences, under 9% of which are singletons.

The J gene is TRBJ1-4, the V gene TRBV7-9; TRBD1 is a possible D gene (6 bases). The source of this sequence is an adult in good health. Sample: blood. CDR3 residues: CASSPRGADNEKLFF. The CDR3 DNA reads as TGTGCCAGCAGCCCCCGGGGGGCAGACAATGAAAAACTGTTTTTT.